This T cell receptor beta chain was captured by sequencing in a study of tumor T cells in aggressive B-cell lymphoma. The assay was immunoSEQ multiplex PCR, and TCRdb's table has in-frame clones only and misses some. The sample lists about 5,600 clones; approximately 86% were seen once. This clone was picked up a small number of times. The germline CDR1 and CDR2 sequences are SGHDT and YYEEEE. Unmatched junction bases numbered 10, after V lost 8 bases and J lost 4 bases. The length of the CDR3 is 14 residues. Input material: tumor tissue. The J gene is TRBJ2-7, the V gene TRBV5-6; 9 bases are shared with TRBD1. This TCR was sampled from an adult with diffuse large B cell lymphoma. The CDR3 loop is CASCYGTGSYEQYF. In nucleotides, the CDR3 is TGTGCCAGTTGCTATGGGACAGGGAGTTACGAGCAGTACTTC.